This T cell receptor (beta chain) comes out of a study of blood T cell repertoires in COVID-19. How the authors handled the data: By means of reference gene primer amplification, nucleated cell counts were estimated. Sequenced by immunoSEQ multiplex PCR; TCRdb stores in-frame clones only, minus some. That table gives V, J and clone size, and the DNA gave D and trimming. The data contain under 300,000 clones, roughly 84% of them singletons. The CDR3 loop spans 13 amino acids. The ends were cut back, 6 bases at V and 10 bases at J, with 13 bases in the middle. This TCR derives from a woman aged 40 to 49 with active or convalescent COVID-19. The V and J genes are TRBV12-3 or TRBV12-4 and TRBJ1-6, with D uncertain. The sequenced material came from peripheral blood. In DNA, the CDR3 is TGTGCCAGCAGGCTAGCGCGGGAATCACCCCTCCACTTT. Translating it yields CASRLARESPLHF.